The 14 T cell receptor beta chains presented below share a single source sample, sequenced in a study of T cell repertoires in cytomegalovirus infection. In TCRdb, the reads were re-called with MiXCR into one record per CDR3 protein. The sample consists of about 300,000 distinct CDR3 sequences, roughly 9.3% of them appearing once. Input material: PBMCs. The receptors were gathered from a human donor in good health (CMV status not recorded). Some clones in this sample may be carry-over from other donors' samples.

The chain carries TRBV20-1 and TRBJ1-6; D is unclear. CDR1 DFQATT and CDR2 SNEGSKA come from the germline V gene (reference sequence). The CDR3 length is 13 residues. V was pared by 4 bases and J by 7 bases, with 11 bases between. This chain's CDR3 is CSAKTGSNSPLHF. Written as DNA, the CDR3 is TGCAGTGCTAAAACCGGGTCAAATTCACCCCTCCACTTT.

The rearrangement uses TRBV20-1 and TRBJ1-2; 7 bases map to TRBD1. This CDR3 comprises 12 residues. After removal of 6 bases from V and 8 bases from J, the junction contained 9 bases not matched to a gene. Germline CDR1 is DFQATT and CDR2 is SNEGSKA (reference sequence). The CDR3 loop is CSAQRGRRGYTF. DNA of the CDR3: TGCAGTGCCCAAAGGGGGCGGAGAGGCTACACCTTC.

A few counts support this clonotype. The gene calls are TRBV6-5 and TRBJ2-5; D remains unclear. Deletions cut 5 bases from V and 4 bases from J, with 14 bases between. This CDR3 contains 14 residues. Germline V lookup: CDR1 MNHEY, CDR2 SVGAGI. The CDR3 coding sequence is TGTGCCAGCAGTCCCCGGGTGGGTACAGAGACCCAGTACTTC. It translates to CASSPRVGTETQYF.

The table lists this clonotype with many counts. The chain has TRBV7-6 and TRBJ1-5, with D unclear. CDR1 and CDR2 from the germline V gene are SGHVS and FNYEAQ. The CDR3 contains 15 residues. With 1 base removed from V and 4 bases from J, the gap between germline ends came to 11 bases. The CDR3 DNA sequence: TGTGCCAGCAGCTTAGACCCTCAACTAAATCAGCCCCAGCATTTT. Translating gives CASSLDPQLNQPQHF.

The chain combines TRBV4-2 with TRBJ2-1, with 9 bases lining up with TRBD2. In germline, CDR1 is LGHNA, CDR2 YNFKEQ. The V and J ends lost 0 bases and 8 bases, in that order; junction bases with no gene match: 11. The CDR3 is 17 amino acids. CDR3 amino acids: CASSQDWRGGLFDEQFF. CDR3 bases: TGTGCCAGCAGCCAAGATTGGCGGGGGGGCCTCTTCGATGAGCAGTTCTTC.

This chain connects TRBV20-1 to TRBJ1-1, with 8 bases fitting TRBD1. Per the germline V gene, CDR1 is DFQATT and CDR2 is SNEGSKA (reference sequence). V was pared by 2 bases and J by 0 bases, with 11 bases of the junction left unmatched. The CDR3 length is 17 residues. CDR3 in amino acids: CSARLHDRGRMNTEAFF. CDR3 nucleotide sequence: TGCAGTGCTAGACTACACGACAGGGGAAGAATGAACACTGAAGCTTTCTTT.

The sample holds many counts of this clonotype. The chain is built from TRBV29-1 and TRBJ2-3; TRBD1 matches 9 bases. V shed 7 bases and J 4 bases; nucleotides not matched to a gene: 9. The CDR3 sequence is 14 residues long. Germline V gives CDR1 SQVTM, CDR2 ANQGSEA. The DNA of the CDR3 is TGCAGCGAGAGAGGACAGGGGATATCAGATACGCAGTATTTT. This gives the protein CSERGQGISDTQYF.

In its sample, this clonotype was seen many times. This chain joins TRBV28 and TRBJ2-6; 12 bases map to TRBD1. The J segment lost 2 bases and the V segment lost 0 bases, leaving 2 bases of the junction unmatched. The CDR3 contains 18 residues. Per the germline V gene, CDR1 is MDHEN and CDR2 is SYDVKM. CDR3 coding DNA: TGTGCCAGCAGTTTATGGGGACAGGGGGCGGCTGGGGCCAACGTCCTGACTTTC. Translation: CASSLWGQGAAGANVLTF.

This clonotype came up a few times. The rearrangement links TRBV5-1 to TRBJ1-1; the D is unclear. The CDR3 length is 12 residues. V lost 0 bases and J 4 bases, leaving 4 bases between the germline ends. Germline V gene sequence: CDR1 SGHRS, CDR2 YFSETQ. The DNA for the CDR3 is TGCGCCAGCAGCTTGGAGACCACTGAAGCTTTCTTT. Translated: CASSLETTEAFF.

The chain employs TRBV28 and TRBJ2-7; 8 nucleotides line up with TRBD2. The CDR3 covers 16 residues. CDR1 is MDHEN, CDR2 SYDVKM, per germline. Trimming at V came to 4 bases and at J to 0 bases, leaving 8 bases not matched to a gene. CDR3 nucleotide sequence: TGTGCCAGCAGTTCGCACCTAGCGGGCGTCTCCTACGAGCAGTACGTC. Residues: CASSSHLAGVSYEQYV.

In its sample, this clonotype was seen many times. V and J are TRBV20-1 and TRBJ1-4; weak D call: TRBD1 (6 bases). Looked up from germline, CDR1 is DFQATT and CDR2 is SNEGSKA (reference sequence). V lost 5 bases to trimming and J lost 8 bases, with 21 bases between them. The CDR3 runs to 15 residues. The CDR3 region has the DNA TGCAGTGCTCCACGGGGGGCAGGGACTGGAGAAAAACTGTTTTTT. This sequence encodes CSAPRGAGTGEKLFF.

The V call is TRBV20-1, the J call TRBJ1-1; possibly TRBD1 for D (6 bases). Germline CDR1 and CDR2: DFQATT and SNEGSKA (reference sequence). V dropped 7 bases and J dropped 2 bases, with 8 bases sitting between them. CDR3 length: 11 amino acids. CDR3 nucleotide sequence: TGCAGTGGGACAGATAACACTGAAGCTTTCTTT. Its translation: CSGTDNTEAFF.

With respect to this clonotype: A much larger clone lies one base from this, so it may be a read error. This sequence joins TRBV12-3 or TRBV12-4 and TRBJ2-5, with TRBD2 as a possible D gene (5 bases). The CDR3 has 15 residues. The CDR3 protein is CASSPRGGARETQCF. The CDR3 DNA sequence: TGTGCCAGCAGTCCCCGTGGAGGCGCTCGAGAGACCCAGTGCTTC.

The table lists this clonotype with many counts. The V call is TRBV10-3, the J call TRBJ2-3; the D is unclear. The CDR3 loop spans 14 amino acids. Germline loops: CDR1 ENHRY, CDR2 SYGVKD. The V end lost 3 bases, the J end lost 1 base, and 8 bases lay between the germline ends. The chain's CDR3 is CAISDSAGTDTQYF. The CDR3 nucleotides read TGTGCCATCAGTGACTCGGCGGGCACAGATACGCAGTATTTT.